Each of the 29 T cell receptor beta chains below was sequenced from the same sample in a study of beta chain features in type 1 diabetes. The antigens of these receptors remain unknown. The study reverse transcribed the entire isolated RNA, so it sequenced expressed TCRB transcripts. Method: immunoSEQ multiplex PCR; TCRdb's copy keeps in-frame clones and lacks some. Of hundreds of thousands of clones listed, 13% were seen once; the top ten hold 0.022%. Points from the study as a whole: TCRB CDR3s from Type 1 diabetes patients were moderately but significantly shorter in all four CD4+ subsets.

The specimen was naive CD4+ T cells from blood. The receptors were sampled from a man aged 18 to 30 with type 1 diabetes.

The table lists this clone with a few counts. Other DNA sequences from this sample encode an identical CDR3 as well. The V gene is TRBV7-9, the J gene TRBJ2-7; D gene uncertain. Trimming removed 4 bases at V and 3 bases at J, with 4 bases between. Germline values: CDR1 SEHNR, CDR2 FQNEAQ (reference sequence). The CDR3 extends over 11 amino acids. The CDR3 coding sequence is TGTGCCAGCAGCTCTTACTACGAGCAGTACTTC. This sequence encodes CASSSYYEQYF.

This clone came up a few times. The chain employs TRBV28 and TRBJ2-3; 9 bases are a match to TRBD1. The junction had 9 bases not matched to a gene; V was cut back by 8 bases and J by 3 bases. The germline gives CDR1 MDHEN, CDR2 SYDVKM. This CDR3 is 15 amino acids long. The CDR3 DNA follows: TGTGCCAGCCGGGGTGGGGGACAGGGAACAGATACGCAGTATTTT. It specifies CASRGGGQGTDTQYF.

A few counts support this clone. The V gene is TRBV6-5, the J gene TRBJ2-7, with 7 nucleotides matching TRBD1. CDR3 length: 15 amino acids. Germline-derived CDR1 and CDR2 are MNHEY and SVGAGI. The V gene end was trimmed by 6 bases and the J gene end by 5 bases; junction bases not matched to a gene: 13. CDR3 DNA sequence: TGTGCCAGCAGCTACGCAGGGGGTACGGGCCACGAGCAGTACTTC. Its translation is CASSYAGGTGHEQYF.

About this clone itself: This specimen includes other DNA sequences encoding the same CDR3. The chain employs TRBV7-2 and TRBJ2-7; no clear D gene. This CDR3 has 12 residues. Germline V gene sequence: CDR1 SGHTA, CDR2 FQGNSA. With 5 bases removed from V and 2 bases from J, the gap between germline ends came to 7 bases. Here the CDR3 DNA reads TGTGCCAGCAGCCCAGTAACCTACGAGCAGTACTTC. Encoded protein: CASSPVTYEQYF.

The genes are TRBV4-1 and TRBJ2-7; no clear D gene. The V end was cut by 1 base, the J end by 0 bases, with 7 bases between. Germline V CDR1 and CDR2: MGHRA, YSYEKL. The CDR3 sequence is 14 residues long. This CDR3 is CASSQGQHSYEQYF. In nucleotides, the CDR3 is TGCGCCAGCAGCCAAGGGCAGCACTCCTACGAGCAGTACTTC.

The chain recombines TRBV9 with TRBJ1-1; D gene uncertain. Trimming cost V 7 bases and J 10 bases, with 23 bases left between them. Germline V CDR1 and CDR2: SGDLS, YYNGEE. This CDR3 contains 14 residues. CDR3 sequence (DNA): TGTGCCAGCTCCAAAGCGGACGGTCGGAAGGGAGCTTTCTTT. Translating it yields CASSKADGRKGAFF.

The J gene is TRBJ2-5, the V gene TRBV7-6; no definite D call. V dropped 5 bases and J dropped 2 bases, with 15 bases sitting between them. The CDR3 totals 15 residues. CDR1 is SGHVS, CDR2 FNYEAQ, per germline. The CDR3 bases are TGTGCCAGCAGCATCTCCCCGGGCAGGCAAGAGACCCAGTACTTC. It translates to CASSISPGRQETQYF.

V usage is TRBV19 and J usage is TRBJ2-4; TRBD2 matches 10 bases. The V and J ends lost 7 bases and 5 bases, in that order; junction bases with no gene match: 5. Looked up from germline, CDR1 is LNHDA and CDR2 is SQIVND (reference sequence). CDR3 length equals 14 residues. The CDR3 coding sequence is TGTGCCAGTACCCCTGGACTAGCGGAAAACATTCAGTACTTC. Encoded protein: CASTPGLAENIQYF.

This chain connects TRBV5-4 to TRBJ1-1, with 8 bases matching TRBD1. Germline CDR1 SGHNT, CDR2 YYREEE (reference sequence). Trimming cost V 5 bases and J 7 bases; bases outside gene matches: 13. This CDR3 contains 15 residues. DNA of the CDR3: TGTGCCAGCAGTTCGAAGACAGGGGCTTCGGGTGAAGCTTTCTTT. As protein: CASSSKTGASGEAFF.

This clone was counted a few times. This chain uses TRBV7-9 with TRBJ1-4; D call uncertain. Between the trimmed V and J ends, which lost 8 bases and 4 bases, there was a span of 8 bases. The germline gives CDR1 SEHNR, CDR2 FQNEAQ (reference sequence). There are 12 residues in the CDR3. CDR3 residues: CASGGYNEKLFF. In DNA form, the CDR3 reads TGTGCCAGCGGCGGATATAATGAAAAACTGTTTTTT.

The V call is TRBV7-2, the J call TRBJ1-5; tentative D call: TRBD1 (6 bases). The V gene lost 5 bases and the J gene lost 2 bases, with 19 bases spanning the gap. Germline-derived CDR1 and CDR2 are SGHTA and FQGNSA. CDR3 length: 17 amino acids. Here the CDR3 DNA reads TGTGCCAGCAGCCCCCGGGCGGGGGCACTGGGCAATCAGCCCCAGCATTTT. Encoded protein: CASSPRAGALGNQPQHF.

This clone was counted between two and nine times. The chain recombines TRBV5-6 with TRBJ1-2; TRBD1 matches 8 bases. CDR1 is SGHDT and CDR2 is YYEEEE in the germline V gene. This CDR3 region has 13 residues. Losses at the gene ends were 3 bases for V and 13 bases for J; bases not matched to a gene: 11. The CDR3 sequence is CASSSTDRVSCTF. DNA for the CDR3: TGTGCCAGCAGCTCCACGGACAGGGTATCCTGCACCTTC.

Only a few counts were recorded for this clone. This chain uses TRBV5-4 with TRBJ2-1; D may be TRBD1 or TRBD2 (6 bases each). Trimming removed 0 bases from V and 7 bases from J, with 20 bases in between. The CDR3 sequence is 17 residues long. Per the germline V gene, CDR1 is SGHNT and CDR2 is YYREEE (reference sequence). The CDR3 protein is CASSLAGGGLPENEQFF. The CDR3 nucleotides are TGTGCCAGCAGCTTGGCCGGGGGCGGCCTACCGGAGAATGAGCAGTTCTTC.

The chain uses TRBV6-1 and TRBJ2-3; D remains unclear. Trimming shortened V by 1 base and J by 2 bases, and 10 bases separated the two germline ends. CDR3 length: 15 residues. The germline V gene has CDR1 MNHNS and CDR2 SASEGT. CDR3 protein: CASSEVGPSTDTQYF. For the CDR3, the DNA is TGTGCCAGCAGTGAAGTCGGACCTTCCACAGATACGCAGTATTTT.

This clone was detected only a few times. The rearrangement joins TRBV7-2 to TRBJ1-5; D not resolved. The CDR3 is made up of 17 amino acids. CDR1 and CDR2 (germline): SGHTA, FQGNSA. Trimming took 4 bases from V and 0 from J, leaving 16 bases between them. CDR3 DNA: TGTGCCAGCAGCTCTACGGACCGATCTTATAGCAATCAGCCCCAGCATTTT. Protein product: CASSSTDRSYSNQPQHF.

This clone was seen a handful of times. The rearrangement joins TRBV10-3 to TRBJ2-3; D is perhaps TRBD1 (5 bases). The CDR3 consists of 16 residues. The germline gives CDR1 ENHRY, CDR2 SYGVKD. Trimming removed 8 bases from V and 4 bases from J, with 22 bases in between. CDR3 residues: CAIGAKGPLNADTQYF. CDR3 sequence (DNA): TGTGCCATCGGGGCGAAGGGGCCACTCAACGCAGATACGCAGTATTTT.

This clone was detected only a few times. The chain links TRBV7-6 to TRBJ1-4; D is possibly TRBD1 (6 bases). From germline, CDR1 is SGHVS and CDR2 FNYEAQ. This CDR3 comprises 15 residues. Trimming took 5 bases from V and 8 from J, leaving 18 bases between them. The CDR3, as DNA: TGTGCCAGCAGCCTACAACAGGGACTGACCGAAAAACTGTTTTTT. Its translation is CASSLQQGLTEKLFF.

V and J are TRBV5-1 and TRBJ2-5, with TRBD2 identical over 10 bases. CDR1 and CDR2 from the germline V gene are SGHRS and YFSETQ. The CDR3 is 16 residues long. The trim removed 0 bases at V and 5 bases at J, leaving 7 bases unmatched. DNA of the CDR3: TGCGCCAGCAGCTTGGAGTCTAGCGGGGGCGCGGAGACCCAGTACTTC. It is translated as CASSLESSGGAETQYF.

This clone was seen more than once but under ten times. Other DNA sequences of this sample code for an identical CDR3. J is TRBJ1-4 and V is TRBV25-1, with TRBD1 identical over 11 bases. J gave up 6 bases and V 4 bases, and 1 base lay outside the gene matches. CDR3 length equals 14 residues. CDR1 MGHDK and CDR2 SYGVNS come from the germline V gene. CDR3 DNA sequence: TGTGCCAGCAGTGGGGGACAGGGGGATGAAAAACTGTTTTTT. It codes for CASSGGQGDEKLFF.

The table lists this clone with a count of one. CDR3: CATSPGSFYRETQYF. Written as DNA, the CDR3 is TGTGCCACATCCCCAGGTAGTTTTTACCGAGAGACCCAGTACTTC. V is TRBV7-2 and J is TRBJ2-5, with D uncertain. The V gene lost 10 bases and the J gene lost 4 bases, with 22 bases spanning the gap. The CDR3 length is 15 residues. The V gene's germline CDR1 is SGHTA and CDR2 FQGNSA.

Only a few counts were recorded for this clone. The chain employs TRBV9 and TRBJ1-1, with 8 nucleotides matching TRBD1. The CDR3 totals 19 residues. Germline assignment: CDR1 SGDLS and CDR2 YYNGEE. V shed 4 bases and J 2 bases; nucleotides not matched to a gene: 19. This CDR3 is CASSPRPPRQGPRNTEAFF. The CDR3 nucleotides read TGTGCCAGCAGCCCAAGACCCCCGAGACAGGGGCCTCGAAACACTGAAGCTTTCTTT.

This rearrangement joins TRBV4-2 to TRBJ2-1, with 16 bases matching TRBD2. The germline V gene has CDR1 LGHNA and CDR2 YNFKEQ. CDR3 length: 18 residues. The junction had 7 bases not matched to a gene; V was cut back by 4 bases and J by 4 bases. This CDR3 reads CASSRTGLAGGEYNEQFF. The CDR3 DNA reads TGTGCCAGCAGCCGAACGGGACTAGCGGGGGGGGAGTACAATGAGCAGTTCTTC.

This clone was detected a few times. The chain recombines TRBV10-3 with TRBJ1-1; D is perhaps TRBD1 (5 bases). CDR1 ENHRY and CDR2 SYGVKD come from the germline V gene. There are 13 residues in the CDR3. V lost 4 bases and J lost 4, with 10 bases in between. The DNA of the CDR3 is TGTGCCATCAGTGCGCCCGGGGGCACTGAAGCTTTCTTT. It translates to CAISAPGGTEAFF.

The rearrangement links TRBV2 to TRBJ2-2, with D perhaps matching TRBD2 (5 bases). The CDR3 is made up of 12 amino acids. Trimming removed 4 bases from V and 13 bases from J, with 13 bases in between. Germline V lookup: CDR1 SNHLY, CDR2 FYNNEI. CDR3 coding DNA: TGTGCCAGCAGTGGGGGAGACGCCCGGCTGTTTTTT. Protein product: CASSGGDARLFF.

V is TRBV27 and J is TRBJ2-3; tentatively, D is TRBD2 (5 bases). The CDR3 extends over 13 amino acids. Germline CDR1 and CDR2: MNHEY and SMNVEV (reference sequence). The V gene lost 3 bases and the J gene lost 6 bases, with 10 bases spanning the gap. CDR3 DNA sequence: TGTGCCAGCAGTTTTGCGGGTGGGGATACGCAGTATTTT. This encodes CASSFAGGDTQYF.

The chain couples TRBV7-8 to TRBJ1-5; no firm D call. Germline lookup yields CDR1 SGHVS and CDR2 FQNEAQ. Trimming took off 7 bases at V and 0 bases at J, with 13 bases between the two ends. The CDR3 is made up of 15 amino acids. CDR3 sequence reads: CASTRGDSSNQPQHF. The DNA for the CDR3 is TGTGCCAGCACTCGGGGAGACTCTAGCAATCAGCCCCAGCATTTT.

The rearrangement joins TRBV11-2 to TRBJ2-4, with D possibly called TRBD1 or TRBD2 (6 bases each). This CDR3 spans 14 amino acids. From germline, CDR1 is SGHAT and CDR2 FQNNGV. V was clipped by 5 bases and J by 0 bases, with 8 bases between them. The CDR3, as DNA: TGTGCCAGCAGCGGGGGGCTAGCCAAAAACATTCAGTACTTC. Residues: CASSGGLAKNIQYF.

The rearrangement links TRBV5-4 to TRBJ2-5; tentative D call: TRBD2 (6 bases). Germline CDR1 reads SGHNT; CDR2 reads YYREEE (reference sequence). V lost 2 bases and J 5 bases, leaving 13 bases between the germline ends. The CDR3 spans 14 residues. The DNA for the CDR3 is TGTGCCAGCAGCTTCGGGACTCCCCGCGAGACCCAGTACTTC. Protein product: CASSFGTPRETQYF.

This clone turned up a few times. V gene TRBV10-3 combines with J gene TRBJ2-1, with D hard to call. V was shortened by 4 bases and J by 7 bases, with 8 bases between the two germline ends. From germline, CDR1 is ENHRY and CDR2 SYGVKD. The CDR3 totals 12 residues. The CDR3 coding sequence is TGTGCCATCAGTGGGGCCGCAAATGAGCAGTTCTTC. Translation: CAISGAANEQFF.